This T cell receptor (beta chain) was found in a study of T cell responses to AZD1222 COVID-19 vaccine (dated by TCRdb to the early 2020s). About the investigation overall: TCR sequencing was performed for roughly 250 trial participants, of whom 207 were given two doses of AZD1222 and around 25 were given two doses of MenACWY control vaccine. Trial participants were enrolled by age into 18-55, 56-69 and 70-plus year subgroups, with roughly 160, 29 and 62 TCR-sequenced participants respectively. General conclusions and limits of the study: Reportedly, almost half of the unique spike-specific TCRs recognized epitopes lying outside the regions that are mutated in the B.1.351 and B.1.1.7 variants. Spike-specific TCR breadth and depth rose significantly after two AZD1222 doses compared with day 0 and with MenACWY recipients. Participants were mostly white British, with more females than males. The authors suggested clonal diversity may have been underestimated. Because no samples from the day 14 peak response were available, repertoires could be characterized only after the peak T cell response. Only five or six AZD1222 recipients were SARS-CoV-2 seropositive at baseline, limiting conclusions about previously exposed vaccinees. CD4 TCRs associated with the vaccine covered the entire spike protein, and the dominant responses were in regions 160-218 and 743-854. The 56-69-year group was small, and its depth increase did not reach significance, likely because of low power.

This sample's time point label indicates: baseline before first vaccination. What this sample's treatment or condition label stands for: meningococcal conjugate vaccine given as trial control. Vaccinee samples came from UK trials COV001 and COV002, including a single-blind randomized controlled phase 2/3 trial of AZD1222 (ChAdOx1 nCoV-19) in healthy adults. For TCRbeta chain sequencing, PBMC samples from trial participants were taken at day 0 and at day 28 after the second dose. About this clone: Its cognate antigen has yet to be identified. No much larger clonotype is one base removed from it; base qualities were not supplied.

The CDR3 regions of human TCRbeta chains were analyzed by immunosequencing. The source study handled its data this way. Repertoire TCRs were matched against a reference library of SARS-CoV-2-specific TCRs generated with the MIRA antigen-specificity platform. Breadth meant the fraction of unique TCRs that were SARS-CoV-2-associated, whereas depth meant the fraction of total T cells that were SARS-CoV-2-associated. Each spike-specific TCR was assigned to its reactive spike region and to a CD4 or CD8 class using the MIRA data. Log10-transformed breadth and depth values were compared by one-way ANOVA with Sidak's multiple comparisons tests. TCRdb holds this immuneACCESS table with in-frame rearrangements only. Some clones are missing; in checked studies, unresolved V genes explain under half, and the rest has no known cause. The V and J calls and clone size come from that table; D and trimming were worked out from the DNA. This sample gives around 99,000 clones in total; around 90% of them show up just once. The biggest ten clones account for 9.5% to 15% of the sample.

The V end loses 1 base and the J end loses 1 base, and a stretch of 4 bases separates them. The CDR3, from cysteine to phenylalanine, totals 13 residues. Solely the CDR3 DNA is kept, with 39 bases framed from the first base. CDR1 SGHAT and CDR2 FQDESV were looked up in the germline V gene (reference sequence). This clonotype was obtained from an adult in good health. This sequence uses TRBV11-1 and TRBJ1-1, with the D gene not clear enough to name. Sequencing used peripheral blood, obtained on day 0 of MenACWY control vaccination. The DNA is as follows: TGTGCCAGCAGCTTAGGGCCGAACACTGAAGCTTTCTTT. Its product reads: CASSLGPNTEAFF.